A selection of T cell receptor beta chains follows, all from one sample in a study of T cells in localized non-small cell lung cancer. TCRdb's copy holds only in-frame clones and misses some; the assay was immunoSEQ multiplex PCR. Of approximately 54,000 clones listed, around 83% are singletons. The source material was peripheral blood, sampled before any cancer treatment. All receptors come from a female donor older than 55 with stage II squamous cell lung carcinoma. The conserved cysteine and the conserved F or W are not part of the CDR3 here.

v_call	cdr3_aa
TRBV11-1	ASSSSGTYQETQY
TRBV28	ASSSVYGYT
TRBV7-2	ASSLRAVSYNEQF
TRBV19	ASIPGTLNYGYT
TRBV11-3	ASSSRPYNEQF
TRBV4-2	ASSQEEDSGGYGYT
TRBV9	ASSKDRDEQY
TRBV19	ASSPAGGIYGYT
TRBV9	ASSPTWDRSEAF
TRBV29-1	SATVIAGGPGNEQF
TRBV7-6	ASSPQAAGGAGGELF
TRBV6-5	ASADRVDQPQH
TRBV15	ATSSERTATSHGYT
TRBV27	ASSFDSYRSGANVLT